The rows below give T cell receptor beta chains drawn from one sample of a study of shared clonotypes between healthy human individuals. The table came from immunoSEQ multiplex PCR; TCRdb's copy has only in-frame clones and leaves some out. The sample has under 1,900,000 clones, approximately 98.5% seen once. The specimen sequenced was naive CD4+ T cells sorted from blood. All receptors come from a man aged 30 to 45 in good health. CDR3s include the opening cysteine and the closing phenylalanine or tryptophan. The D gene is left open where the match is weak.

d_call,j_call,v_call,cdr3_aa,cdr3_nt
NA,TRBJ1-2,TRBV19,CASRFLDNYGYTF,TGTGCCAGTAGGTTCTTGGATAACTATGGCTACACCTTC
TRBD2,TRBJ2-3,TRBV10-3,CAISKHRDYTTDTQYF,TGTGCCATCAGCAAACACCGGGACTATACAACAGATACGCAGTATTTT
NA,TRBJ1-1,TRBV30,CAWSVLRGLAFF,TGTGCCTGGAGTGTATTGAGGGGGTTAGCTTTCTTT
TRBD1,TRBJ2-2,TRBV5-4,CASSLYSPGQRVNTGELFF,TGTGCCAGCAGCTTGTACTCACCGGGACAGCGAGTTAACACCGGGGAGCTGTTTTTT
TRBD1,TRBJ1-1,TRBV6-5,CASRYSGGGTEAFF,TGTGCCAGCAGATACTCAGGGGGTGGCACTGAAGCTTTCTTT
NA,TRBJ2-7,TRBV5-4,CASSLGGLRPGEQYF,TGTGCCAGCAGCCTCGGGGGACTCCGCCCGGGCGAGCAGTACTTC
NA,TRBJ2-1,TRBV28,CASSLRGEQFF,TGTGCCAGCAGTTTAAGGGGAGAGCAGTTCTTC
NA,TRBJ1-4,TRBV18,CASSPLRNEKLFF,TGTGCCAGCTCACCTCTAAGAAATGAAAAACTGTTTTTT
TRBD1,TRBJ1-4,TRBV28,CASQDRGPLANEKLFF,TGTGCCAGCCAGGACAGGGGGCCTCTGGCTAATGAAAAACTGTTTTTT
NA,TRBJ1-4,TRBV19,CASSRSSGREKLFF,TGTGCCAGTAGTCGGTCTAGTGGAAGGGAAAAACTGTTTTTT
NA,TRBJ1-2,TRBV28,CASSRPRAVNYGYTF,TGTGCCAGCAGCCGCCCTCGGGCTGTGAACTATGGCTACACCTTC
NA,TRBJ1-5,TRBV21-1,CASSNPQWEELDQPQHF,TGTGCCAGCAGCAACCCTCAGTGGGAGGAGTTAGATCAGCCCCAGCATTTT
NA,TRBJ1-2,TRBV6-5,CASSYSESNYGYTF,TGTGCCAGCAGTTACTCTGAGTCAAACTATGGCTACACCTTC
TRBD2,TRBJ2-1,TRBV29-1,CSVGATSGFYVSYNEQFF,TGCAGCGTCGGCGCGACTAGCGGGTTTTATGTGTCCTACAATGAGCAGTTCTTC
NA,TRBJ2-1,TRBV7-6,CASSQNLGVQDEQFF,TGTGCCAGCAGCCAAAACCTAGGGGTCCAAGACGAGCAGTTCTTC
NA,TRBJ2-2,TRBV6-6,CASSYSPVPNTGELFF,TGTGCCAGCAGTTACTCCCCAGTCCCGAACACCGGGGAGCTGTTTTTT
TRBD2,TRBJ2-7,TRBV27,CASRAGTTSSYEQYF,TGTGCCAGCAGGGCCGGGACTACGAGCTCCTACGAGCAGTACTTC
TRBD1,TRBJ1-2,TRBV7-2,CASSSRGTGYGYTF,TGTGCCAGCAGCTCTAGAGGGACAGGCTATGGCTACACCTTC
NA,TRBJ2-7,TRBV28,CASSFLIRGYQEQYF,TGTGCCAGCAGTTTTCTTATTAGGGGTTATCAGGAGCAGTACTTC
NA,TRBJ1-1,TRBV28,CASSGGPFNTEAFF,TGTGCCAGCAGTGGGGGACCATTTAACACTGAAGCTTTCTTT
NA,TRBJ2-7,TRBV5-1,CASSSGGQKTYEQYF,TGCGCCAGCAGCTCCGGGGGCCAGAAAACCTACGAGCAGTACTTC
TRBD2,TRBJ2-3,TRBV29-1,CSVDSSGRITSQYF,TGCAGCGTTGATTCTAGCGGGAGAATCACGTCGCAGTATTTT
NA,TRBJ1-5,TRBV28,CASTPQLGNQPQHF,TGTGCCAGCACTCCTCAGCTGGGCAATCAGCCCCAGCATTTT
NA,TRBJ2-3,TRBV7-2,CASSARPGSDTQYF,TGTGCCAGCAGCGCCCGCCCAGGGTCAGATACGCAGTATTTT
NA,TRBJ1-5,TRBV5-1,CASSADSNQPQHF,TGCGCCAGCAGCGCGGACAGCAATCAGCCCCAGCATTTT
NA,TRBJ2-5,TRBV7-6,CASKGGVQETQYF,TGTGCCAGCAAGGGGGGCGTACAAGAGACCCAGTACTTC
NA,TRBJ1-1,TRBV7-9,CASEADGGPRPGAFF,TGTGCCAGCGAGGCCGATGGGGGACCCCGACCAGGAGCTTTCTTT
NA,TRBJ1-1,TRBV5-6,CASSLGPVNTEAFF,TGTGCCAGCAGCTTGGGACCAGTGAACACTGAAGCTTTCTTT
NA,TRBJ1-3,TRBV28,CASSPGGPLGFSGNTIYF,TGTGCCAGCAGCCCTGGGGGCCCCTTAGGGTTTTCCGGAAACACCATATATTTT
NA,TRBJ1-5,TRBV15,CATSTFRQDQPQHF,TGTGCCACCAGCACCTTCCGGCAGGATCAGCCCCAGCATTTT
NA,TRBJ1-2,TRBV28,CASNPDSYGYTF,TGTGCCAGCAACCCGGACAGCTATGGCTACACCTTC
NA,TRBJ2-5,TRBV15,CATSLGETQYF,TGTGCCACCAGCCTAGGAGAGACCCAGTACTTC
NA,TRBJ2-3,TRBV5-4,CASSLTGATDTQYF,TGTGCCAGCAGCCTGACAGGTGCCACAGATACGCAGTATTTT